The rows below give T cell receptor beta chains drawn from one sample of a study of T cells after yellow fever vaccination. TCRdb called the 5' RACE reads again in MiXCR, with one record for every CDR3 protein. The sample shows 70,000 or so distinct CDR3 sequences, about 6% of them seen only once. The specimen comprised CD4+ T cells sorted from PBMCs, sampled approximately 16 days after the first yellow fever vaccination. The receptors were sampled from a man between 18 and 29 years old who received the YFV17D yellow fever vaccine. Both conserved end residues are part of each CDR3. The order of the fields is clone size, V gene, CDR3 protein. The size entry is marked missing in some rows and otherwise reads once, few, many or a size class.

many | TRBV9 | CASSVGTSGTQYF
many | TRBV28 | CASSLLGSEVMNTEAFF
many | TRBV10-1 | CASSAPGLPNQFF
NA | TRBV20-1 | CSARPRHNTEAFF
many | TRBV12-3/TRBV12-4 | CASHPGQGAGEQYF
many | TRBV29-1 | CSVLDRVNQPQHF
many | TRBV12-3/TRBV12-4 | CASSPSGRQTGELFF
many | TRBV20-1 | CSARDPNSGNTIYF
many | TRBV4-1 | CASSQGHPMSYEQYF
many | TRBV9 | CASSVGYSYEQYF
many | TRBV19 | CASRLRPEGANYGYTF
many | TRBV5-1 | CASSRRQGQEKLFF
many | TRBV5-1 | CASSTGTMNSPLHF
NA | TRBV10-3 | CAISRGSHSGANVLTF
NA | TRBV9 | CASNLDGNSPLHF
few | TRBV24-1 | CATSDRRNYGYTF
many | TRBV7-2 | CASSSPYQETQYF
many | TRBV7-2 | CASSLLERWGTQYF
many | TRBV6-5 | CASRQGGETQYF
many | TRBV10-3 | CAIRTGTDTEAFF
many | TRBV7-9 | CASSLFIYGYTF
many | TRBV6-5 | CASTLAGTETQYF
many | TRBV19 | CASSMEEDTQYF
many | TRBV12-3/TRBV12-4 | CASSLLRSSYGYTF
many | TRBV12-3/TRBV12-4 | CASSLEASNTEAFF
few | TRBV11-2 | CASSLEWGNNSPLHF
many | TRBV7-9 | CASSLNTRGDTEAFF
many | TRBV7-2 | CASSRDLVKTQYF
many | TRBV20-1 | CSARWGNQPQHF
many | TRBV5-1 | CASSLGQASTDTQYF
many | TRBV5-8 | CASSPRHNSPLHF
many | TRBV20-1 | CSARVTTGAGNTIYF
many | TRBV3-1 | CASSPTGQQNGYTF
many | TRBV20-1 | CSAGGQLYGYTF
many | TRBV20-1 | CSARDPRTGLATEAFF
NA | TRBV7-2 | CASSPRGGGGGIQYF
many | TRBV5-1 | CASRVENSPLHF
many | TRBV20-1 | CSASPPGLNTEAFF
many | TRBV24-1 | CATSRQGGTDTQYF
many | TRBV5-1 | CASSLGSRSADTQYF
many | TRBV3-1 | CASSEYQSTDTQYF
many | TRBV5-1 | CASSLTGSSGNTIYF
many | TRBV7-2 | CASSLVLSSYNSPLHF
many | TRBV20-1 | CSAKGQGASSNTGELFF
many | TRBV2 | CASSGWGEAFF
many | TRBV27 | CASRLSSGNTIYF
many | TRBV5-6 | CASSGQAQETQYF
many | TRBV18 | CASSPPGASLNTEAFF
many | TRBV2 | CASTEGRRRMEQFF
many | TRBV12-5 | CASGLGTPAKNIQYF
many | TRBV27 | CASSLFGRAGAGAKNIQYF
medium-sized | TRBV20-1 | CSARDARYTGELFF